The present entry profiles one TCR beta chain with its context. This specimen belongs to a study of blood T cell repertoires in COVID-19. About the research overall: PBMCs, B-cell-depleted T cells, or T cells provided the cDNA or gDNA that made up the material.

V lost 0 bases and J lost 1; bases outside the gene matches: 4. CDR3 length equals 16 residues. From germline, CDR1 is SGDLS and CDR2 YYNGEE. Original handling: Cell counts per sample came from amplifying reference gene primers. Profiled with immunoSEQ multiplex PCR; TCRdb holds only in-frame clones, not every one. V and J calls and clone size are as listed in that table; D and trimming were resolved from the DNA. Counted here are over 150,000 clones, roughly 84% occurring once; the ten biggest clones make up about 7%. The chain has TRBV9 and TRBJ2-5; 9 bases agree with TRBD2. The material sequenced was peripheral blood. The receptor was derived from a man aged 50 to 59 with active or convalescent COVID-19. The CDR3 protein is CASSVEAGGVQETQYF. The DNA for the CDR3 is TGTGCCAGCAGCGTAGAAGCGGGGGGAGTCCAAGAGACCCAGTACTTC. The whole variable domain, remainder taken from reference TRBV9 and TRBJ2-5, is DSGVTQTPKHLITATGQRVTLRCSPRSGDLSVYWYQQSLDQGLQFLIQYYNGEERAKGNILERFSAQQFPDLHSELNLSSLELGDSALYFCASSVEAGGVQETQYFGPGTRLLVL.